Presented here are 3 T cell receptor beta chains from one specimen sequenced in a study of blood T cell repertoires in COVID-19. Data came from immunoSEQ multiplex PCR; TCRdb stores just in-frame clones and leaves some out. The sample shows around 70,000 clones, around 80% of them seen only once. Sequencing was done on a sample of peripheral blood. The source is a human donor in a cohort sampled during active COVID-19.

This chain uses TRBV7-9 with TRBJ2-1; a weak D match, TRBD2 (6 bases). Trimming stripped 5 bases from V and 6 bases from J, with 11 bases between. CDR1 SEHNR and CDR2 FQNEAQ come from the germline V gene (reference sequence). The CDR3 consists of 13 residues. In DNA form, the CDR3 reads TGTGCCAGCAGCCCCGGGGGTGCCAATGAGCAGTTCTTC. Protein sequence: CASSPGGANEQFF. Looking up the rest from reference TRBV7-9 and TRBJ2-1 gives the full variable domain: DTGVSQNPRHKITKRGQNVTFRCDPISEHNRLYWYRQTLGQGPEFLTYFQNEAQLEKSRLLSDRFSAERPKGSFSTLEIQRTEQGDSAMYLCASSPGGANEQFFGPGTRLTVL.

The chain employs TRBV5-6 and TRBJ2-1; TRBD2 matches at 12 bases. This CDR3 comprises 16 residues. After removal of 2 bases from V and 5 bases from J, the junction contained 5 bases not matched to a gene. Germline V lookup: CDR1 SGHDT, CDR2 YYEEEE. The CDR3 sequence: CASSFRWTSGNNEQFF. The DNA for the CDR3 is TGTGCCAGCAGCTTTCGATGGACTAGCGGGAACAATGAGCAGTTCTTC.

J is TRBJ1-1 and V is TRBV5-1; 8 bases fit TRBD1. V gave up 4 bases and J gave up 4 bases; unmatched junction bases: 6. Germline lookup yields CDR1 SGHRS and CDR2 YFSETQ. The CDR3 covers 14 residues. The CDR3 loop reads CASSPRQGLTEAFF. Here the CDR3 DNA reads TGCGCCAGCAGCCCCCGACAGGGGCTCACTGAAGCTTTCTTT.